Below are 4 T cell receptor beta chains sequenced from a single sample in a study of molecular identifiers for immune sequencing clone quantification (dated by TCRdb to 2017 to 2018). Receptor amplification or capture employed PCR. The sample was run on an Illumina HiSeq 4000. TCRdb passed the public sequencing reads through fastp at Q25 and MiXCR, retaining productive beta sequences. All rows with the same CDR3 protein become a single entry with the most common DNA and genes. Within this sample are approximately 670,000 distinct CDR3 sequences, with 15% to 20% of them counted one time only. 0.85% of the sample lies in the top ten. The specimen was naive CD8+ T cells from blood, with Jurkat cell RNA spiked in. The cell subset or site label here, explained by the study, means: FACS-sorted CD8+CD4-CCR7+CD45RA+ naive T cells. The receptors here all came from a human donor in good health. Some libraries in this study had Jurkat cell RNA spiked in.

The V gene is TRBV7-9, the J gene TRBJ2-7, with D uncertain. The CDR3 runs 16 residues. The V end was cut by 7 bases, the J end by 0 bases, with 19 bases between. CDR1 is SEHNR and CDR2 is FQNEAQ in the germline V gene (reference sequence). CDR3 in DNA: TGTGCCAGCATCCCCATACGGACGGCGAGCTCCTACGAGCAGTACTTC. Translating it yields CASIPIRTASSYEQYF.

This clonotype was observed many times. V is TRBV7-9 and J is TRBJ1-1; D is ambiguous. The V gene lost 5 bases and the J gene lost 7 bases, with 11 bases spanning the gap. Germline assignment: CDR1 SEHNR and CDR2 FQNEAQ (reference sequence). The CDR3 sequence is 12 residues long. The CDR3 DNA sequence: TGTGCCAGCAGCCTTATGACGCTTGAAGCTTTCTTT. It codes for CASSLMTLEAFF.

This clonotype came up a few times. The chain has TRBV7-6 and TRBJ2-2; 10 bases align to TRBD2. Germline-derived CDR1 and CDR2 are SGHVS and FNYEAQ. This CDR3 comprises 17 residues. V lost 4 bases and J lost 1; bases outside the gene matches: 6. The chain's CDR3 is CASSSSGLAENTGELFF. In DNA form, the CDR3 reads TGTGCCAGCAGCTCGAGCGGACTAGCGGAGAACACCGGGGAGCTGTTTTTT.

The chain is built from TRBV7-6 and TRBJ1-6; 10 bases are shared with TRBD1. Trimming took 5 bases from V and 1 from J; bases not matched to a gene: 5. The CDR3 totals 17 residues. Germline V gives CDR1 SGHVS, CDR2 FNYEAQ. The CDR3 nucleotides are TGTGCCAGCAGCACCGACAGGGGGCGATCCTATAATTCACCCCTCCACTTT. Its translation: CASSTDRGRSYNSPLHF.